The table lists the clone carrying this T cell receptor (beta chain) with many counts. This entry belongs to a study of cytomegalovirus exposure and HLA in healthy donors. Primers included in the PCR were 60 Vbeta and 13 Jbeta primers. Here immunoSEQ multiplex PCR was the method, and the copy in TCRdb shows in-frame clones only, minus some. The profile shows 150,000 or so clones, around three quarters of them singletons. Germline assignment: CDR1 MNHNS and CDR2 SASEGT. V was cut by 0 bases and J by 6 bases, with 17 bases left in between. The CDR3 length is 16 residues. V gene TRBV6-1 combines with J gene TRBJ1-1; D possibly corresponds to TRBD1 (6 bases). The sequenced material came from PBMCs. The receptor's source is a woman aged 40 to 50 in good health and CMV-seronegative. The CDR3 sequence: CASSEAAGRGGSEAFF. The CDR3 region has the DNA TGTGCCAGCAGTGAAGCGGCGGGACGGGGGGGCTCTGAAGCTTTCTTT.